A selection of T cell receptor beta chains follows, all from one sample in a study of T cell responses to AZD1222 COVID-19 vaccine. Clones were read by immunoSEQ multiplex PCR, and TCRdb kept only the in-frame ones, dropping some. Altogether some 96,000 clones are present, about 90% being singletons, with the ten largest covering more than 1.5%. Sequences were derived from peripheral blood, sampled on day 0 of AZD1222 vaccination. The receptors here all came from an adult in good health. The CDR3 runs from the conserved cysteine through the conserved F or W. A D gene is named only where the DNA matches it firmly. Size is omitted from some rows. Given values are once, few, many or a class for expanded clones.

TRBJ2-1,-,-,TRBV27,CASSSQGGSGEDNEQFF,TGTGCCAGCAGTTCCCAGGGGGGATCGGGGGAAGACAATGAGCAGTTCTTC
TRBJ2-5,-,-,TRBV5-1,CASSLGLQTQYF,TGCGCCAGCAGCTTGGGGCTACAGACCCAGTACTTC
TRBJ1-4,-,TRBD1,TRBV27,CASSLGTGGMEKLFF,TGTGCCAGCAGTCTCGGGACAGGGGGCATGGAAAAACTGTTTTTT
TRBJ2-7,-,TRBD2,TRBV10-2,CASSVTSGVTYEQYF,TGCGCCAGCAGTGTTACTAGCGGCGTCACCTACGAGCAGTACTTC
TRBJ2-7,-,TRBD2,TRBV9,CASSVDPFLIGGRGEQYF,TGTGCCAGCAGCGTAGACCCCTTCCTTATTGGCGGGAGAGGGGAGCAGTACTTC
TRBJ1-1,-,-,TRBV30,CAWSWGTEAFF,TGTGCCTGGAGTTGGGGGACTGAAGCTTTCTTT
TRBJ1-2,-,-,TRBV28,CASSLQDSNYGYTF,TGTGCCAGCAGTTTGCAGGACAGCAACTATGGCTACACCTTC
TRBJ1-4,-,-,TRBV5-1,CASRDPGGSSEKLFF,TGCGCCTCCCGGGACCCTGGCGGAAGCAGTGAAAAACTGTTTTTT
TRBJ2-1,-,TRBD2,TRBV2,CASSELAGARDEQFF,TGTGCCAGCAGTGAGTTAGCGGGAGCGAGGGATGAGCAGTTCTTC
TRBJ2-1,-,-,TRBV9,CASSVRAREQFF,TGTGCCAGCAGCGTAAGGGCCCGGGAGCAGTTCTTC
TRBJ1-1,-,TRBD1,TRBV2,CASTARGPAFF,TGTGCCAGCACTGCCAGGGGGCCGGCTTTCTTT
TRBJ2-3,-,TRBD1,TRBV6-4,CASSDRDRGSDTQYF,TGTGCCAGCAGTGACCGGGACAGGGGATCCGATACGCAGTATTTT
TRBJ2-7,-,TRBD1,TRBV6-5,CASSYPRAGGLHEQYF,TGTGCCAGCAGTTACCCACGGGCAGGGGGCTTGCACGAGCAGTACTTC
TRBJ1-4,-,-,TRBV5-1,CASSLAGHGGGKLFF,TGCGCCAGCAGCTTGGCCGGCCATGGGGGAGGAAAACTGTTTTTT
TRBJ1-1,-,TRBD1,TRBV5-6,CASSLEGQGARSTEAFF,TGTGCCAGCAGCTTGGAGGGACAGGGGGCGAGGAGCACTGAAGCTTTCTTT
TRBJ1-5,-,TRBD1,TRBV6-5,CASSPDRDQPQHF,TGTGCCAGCAGCCCCGACAGGGACCAGCCCCAGCATTTT
TRBJ1-1,-,-,TRBV21-1,CASSKARRGTGNTEAFF,TGTGCCAGCAGCAAAGCGCGGCGGGGGACGGGGAACACTGAAGCTTTCTTT
TRBJ1-2,-,-,TRBV30,CAWSVGRVTNYGYTF,TGTGCCTGGAGTGTAGGCCGGGTTACTAACTATGGCTACACCTTC
TRBJ2-1,-,TRBD2,TRBV18,CASSPPGLAGGVYNEQFF,TGTGCCAGCTCACCACCGGGACTAGCGGGAGGCGTTTACAATGAGCAGTTCTTC
TRBJ2-3,-,-,TRBV29-1,CSVATATDTQYF,TGCAGCGTTGCCACCGCCACAGATACGCAGTATTTT
TRBJ2-2,-,TRBD2,TRBV2,CASRAGVIGELFF,TGTGCCAGCAGAGCGGGAGTGATCGGGGAGCTGTTTTTT
TRBJ1-6,once,-,TRBV2,CASSANSAGIGGASPLHF,TGTGCCAGCAGTGCCAATTCCGCAGGGATCGGAGGCGCTTCACCCCTCCACTTT
TRBJ2-4,-,-,TRBV10-3,CAISERTLRSAKNIQYF,TGTGCCATCAGTGAACGAACTCTTCGCTCAGCCAAAAACATTCAGTACTTC
TRBJ1-5,-,-,TRBV20-1,CSARGQPQHF,TGCAGTGCCAGGGGTCAGCCCCAGCATTTT
TRBJ1-6,-,TRBD1,TRBV27,CASSYGTGNNSPLHF,TGTGCCAGCAGTTACGGGACAGGGAATAATTCACCCCTCCACTTT
TRBJ1-2,-,-,TRBV10-3,CAISINRDTTHGYTF,TGTGCCATCAGTATAAACCGGGACACCACTCATGGCTACACCTTC
TRBJ1-2,-,-,TRBV7-9,CASTSVGPYGYTF,TGTGCCAGCACCTCAGTGGGGCCCTATGGCTACACCTTC
TRBJ1-1,-,TRBD1,TRBV5-4,CASSSDRGQGTEAFF,TGTGCCAGCAGCTCCGACAGGGGGCAAGGCACTGAAGCTTTCTTT